The 23 T cell receptor beta chains below come from one sample, sequenced in a study of cytotoxic CD8 clonotypes in ibrutinib-treated CLL. Assay used: immunoSEQ multiplex PCR; TCRdb lists only in-frame clones, some missing. This table has around 250,000 clones, roughly 70% appearing once. Sequences were derived from PBMCs, sampled after 24 months of ibrutinib treatment. These receptors came from a human donor with chronic lymphocytic leukemia.

This clone was recorded a few times. V and J are TRBV7-3 and TRBJ2-1; D unclear. The length of the CDR3 is 16 residues. Trimming took 0 bases from V and 0 from J, leaving 9 bases between them. Germline V lookup: CDR1 SGHTA, CDR2 FQGTGA. This CDR3 reads CASSLTVASSYNEQFF. The DNA of the CDR3 is TGTGCCAGCAGCTTAACAGTGGCTAGCTCCTACAATGAGCAGTTCTTC. The full variable domain, in which reference TRBV7-3 and TRBJ2-1 provide the parts outside the CDR3, is GAGVSQTPSNKVTEKGKYVELRCDPISGHTALYWYRQSLGQGPEFLIYFQGTGAADDSGLPNDRFFAVRPEGSVSTLKIQRTERGDSAVYLCASSLTVASSYNEQFFGPGTRLTVL.

The rearrangement links TRBV29-1 to TRBJ2-1; 8 positions match TRBD2. Germline V lookup: CDR1 SQVTM, CDR2 ANQGSEA. Trimming took 3 bases from V and 3 from J; bases not matched to a gene: 4. CDR3 length equals 14 residues. The CDR3 DNA sequence: TGCAGCGTTGATAGGACTAGCAACTACAATGAGCAGTTCTTC. It is translated as CSVDRTSNYNEQFF.

V usage is TRBV6-7 and J usage is TRBJ1-5; 9 bases are shared with TRBD1. TRBV6-7 is recorded as an ORF, its role being uncertain. V shed 8 bases, J shed 2 bases, and the junction held 16 bases outside the gene matches. This CDR3 is built from 18 residues. CDR3: CASLPGQGGKEGNQPQHF. In DNA, the CDR3 is TGTGCCAGCCTTCCGGGACAGGGAGGAAAAGAGGGCAATCAGCCCCAGCATTTT.

V gene TRBV19 combines with J gene TRBJ1-2, with 7 bases matching TRBD1. CDR3 size: 15 residues. V dropped 5 bases and J dropped 0; count of bases not matched to a gene: 6. Germline-derived CDR1 and CDR2 are LNHDA and SQIVND (reference sequence). CDR3 loop: CASSRDGTANYGYTF. The CDR3 DNA reads TGTGCCAGTAGTCGAGACGGGACAGCTAACTATGGCTACACCTTC.

The chain uses TRBV28 and TRBJ1-1, with a weak D call TRBD1 (6 bases). V dropped 6 bases and J dropped 5 bases, with 10 bases sitting between them. This CDR3 comprises 12 residues. Looked up from germline, CDR1 is MDHEN and CDR2 is SYDVKM. DNA for the CDR3: TGTGCCAGCAGAACAGGGAAGACTGAAGCTTTCTTT. This sequence encodes CASRTGKTEAFF. Complete variable domain (other parts from reference TRBV28 and TRBJ1-1): DVKVTQSSRYLVKRTGEKVFLECVQDMDHENMFWYRQDPGLGLRLIYFSYDVKMKEKGDIPEGYSVSREKKERFSLILESASTNQTSMYLCASRTGKTEAFFGQGTRLTVV.

This rearrangement joins TRBV5-6 to TRBJ1-5, with D possibly matching TRBD1 (6 bases). The germline V gene has CDR1 SGHDT and CDR2 YYEEEE. V lost 4 bases and J lost 7, with 12 bases in between. There are 13 residues in the CDR3. DNA of the CDR3: TGTGCCAGCAGCGCCACAGGGTTGCAGCCCCAGCATTTT. It codes for CASSATGLQPQHF.

The chain combines TRBV6-5 with TRBJ2-7; D assignment may be TRBD1 or TRBD2 (7 bases each). Trimming took off 5 bases at V and 2 bases at J, with 16 bases between the two ends. Germline V gene data show CDR1 as MNHEY and CDR2 as SVGAGI. The CDR3 runs 15 residues. CDR3 loop: CASSRGRDSTYEQYF. CDR3 bases: TGTGCCAGCAGTAGGGGGAGGGACAGCACCTACGAGCAGTACTTC.

This clone was seen a single time. The chain links TRBV5-1 to TRBJ2-5, with a possible D match to TRBD1 (7 bases). This CDR3 is 14 amino acids long. From germline, CDR1 is SGHRS and CDR2 YFSETQ. V was pared by 6 bases and J by 1 base, with 13 bases between. CDR3 amino acids: CASNPGGFQETQYF. CDR3 sequence (DNA): TGCGCCAGCAACCCAGGGGGGTTCCAAGAGACCCAGTACTTC.

CDR3 sequence (DNA): TGCAGTGCGCAGGGGACCTACGAGCAGTACTTC. Protein product: CSAQGTYEQYF. This chain uses TRBV20-1 with TRBJ2-7; TRBD1 is a possible D gene (6 bases). CDR1 is DFQATT and CDR2 is SNEGSKA in the germline V gene (reference sequence). V gave up 6 bases and J gave up 2 bases, with 8 bases separating them. This CDR3 has 11 residues.

The chain joins TRBV30 to TRBJ1-5; D remains unclear. The length of the CDR3 is 14 residues. V shed 3 bases and J shed 1 base, with 10 bases lying between them. The germline V gene has CDR1 GTSNPN and CDR2 SVGIG (reference sequence). CDR3 DNA: TGTGCCTGGAGCGACTATAAGAGCAATCAGCCCCAGCATTTT. This codes for CAWSDYKSNQPQHF. The whole variable domain, filled in from reference TRBV30 and TRBJ1-5, reads SQTIHQWPATLVQPVGSPLSLECTVEGTSNPNLYWYRQAAGRGLQLLFYSVGIGQISSEVPQNLSASRPQDRQFILSSKKLLLSDSGFYLCAWSDYKSNQPQHFGDGTRLSIL.

This chain uses TRBV25-1 with TRBJ1-1; D is ambiguous. V was cut by 3 bases and J by 6 bases, with 11 bases left in between. The germline CDR1 and CDR2 sequences are MGHDK and SYGVNS. CDR3 length: 13 amino acids. Here the CDR3 reads CASSDILLSEAFF. The CDR3 coding sequence is TGTGCCAGCAGTGACATACTTCTCTCTGAAGCTTTCTTT.

This rearrangement joins TRBV27 to TRBJ2-5, with TRBD2 identical over 7 bases. Germline V gene lookup returns CDR1 MNHEY and CDR2 SMNVEV (reference sequence). V lost 6 bases to trimming and J lost 5 bases; unmatched junction nucleotides: 9. The CDR3 spans 14 residues. The CDR3 coding sequence is TGTGCCAGCAGGTCGTCGGGAGCGGGGGAGACCCAGTACTTC. Translating it yields CASRSSGAGETQYF.

This clone appeared once. The chain recombines TRBV7-9 with TRBJ2-1; 9 bases are shared with TRBD1. Trimming removed 5 bases from V and 0 bases from J; junction bases left unmatched: 8. The CDR3 loop spans 17 amino acids. CDR1 is SEHNR, CDR2 FQNEAQ, per germline (reference sequence). In DNA form, the CDR3 reads TGTGCCAGCAGCCCGTCCGGGACAGGGAGCTCCTACAATGAGCAGTTCTTC. It is translated as CASSPSGTGSSYNEQFF.

The V gene is TRBV5-4, the J gene TRBJ2-7; 11 nucleotides agree with TRBD2. The CDR3 totals 16 residues. CDR1 and CDR2 from the germline V gene are SGHNT and YYREEE (reference sequence). Trimming cost V 3 bases and J 2 bases; bases outside gene matches: 7. CDR3 DNA: TGTGCCAGCAGCTCGAAAAGACTAGCGGGGACCTACGAGCAGTACTTC. Its translation is CASSSKRLAGTYEQYF.

V usage is TRBV9 and J usage is TRBJ2-3; no clear D. Germline CDR1 reads SGDLS; CDR2 reads YYNGEE. Trimming removed 3 bases from V and 6 bases from J, with 11 bases in between. The CDR3 is 13 residues long. For the CDR3, the DNA is TGTGCCAGCAGCGAGGCCAGTTCGGATACGCAGTATTTT. Residues: CASSEASSDTQYF.

The CDR3 is CASSPPGLDNEQFF. CDR3 coding DNA: TGTGCCAGCAGTCCCCCGGGACTAGACAATGAGCAGTTCTTC. This chain links TRBV27 with TRBJ2-1, with 8 nucleotides matching TRBD2. V dropped 5 bases and J dropped 5; count of bases not matched to a gene: 5. Germline CDR1 is MNHEY and CDR2 is SMNVEV (reference sequence). The CDR3 is 14 residues long.

Comment on this clone: An end of the junction does not agree with germline; a read error may underlie this. The J gene is TRBJ1-1, the V gene TRBV11-2, with D tentatively TRBD1 (6 bases). Germline lookup yields CDR1 SGHAT and CDR2 FQNNGV. The CDR3 covers 12 residues. CDR3 sequence (DNA): TGTGCCAGCAGCCCCCAGGCAGGGGCGGAACTCTTT. Its protein is CASSPQAGAELF.

CDR3 bases: TGTGCCAGCAGCTTGATCGGAGCAGGGCTCACTGAAGCTTTCTTT. Amino acids: CASSLIGAGLTEAFF. This chain uses TRBV5-4 with TRBJ1-1, with a possible D match to TRBD1 (5 bases). V was pared by 1 base and J by 4 bases, with 14 bases between. Germline loops: CDR1 SGHNT, CDR2 YYREEE (reference sequence). The CDR3 is 15 amino acids.

This clone turned up a few times. The gene calls are TRBV9 and TRBJ1-2; D gene uncertain. The germline CDR1 and CDR2 sequences are SGDLS and YYNGEE. V lost 3 bases to trimming and J lost 2 bases, with 2 bases between them. The CDR3 runs 11 residues. The CDR3 DNA is TGTGCCAGCAGCGCCAACTATGGCTACACCTTC. The encoded protein is CASSANYGYTF.

The V call is TRBV29-1, the J call TRBJ2-7, with 10 bases matching TRBD1. CDR3 length: 12 residues. CDR1 SQVTM and CDR2 ANQGSEA come from the germline V gene. The V segment lost 6 bases and the J segment 7 bases; nucleotides outside the gene matches: 6. The CDR3 reads CSVKRQGAEQYF. The DNA of the CDR3 is TGCAGCGTAAAGAGACAGGGGGCGGAGCAGTACTTC.

The chain is built from TRBV5-1 and TRBJ1-5, with D unresolved. The CDR3 loop spans 15 amino acids. Germline CDR1 reads SGHRS; CDR2 reads YFSETQ. The ends were cut back, 0 bases at V and 0 bases at J, with 7 bases in the middle. The CDR3 sequence: CASSLEPISNQPQHF. The DNA for the CDR3 is TGCGCCAGCAGCTTGGAGCCGATTAGCAATCAGCCCCAGCATTTT. The full variable domain, completed using reference TRBV5-1 and TRBJ1-5, is KAGVTQTPRYLIKTRGQQVTLSCSPISGHRSVSWYQQTPGQGLQFLFEYFSETQRNKGNFPGRFSGRQFSNSRSEMNVSTLELGDSALYLCASSLEPISNQPQHFGDGTRLSIL.

This chain links TRBV6-1 with TRBJ1-2; 8 bases line up with TRBD1. The CDR3 has 14 amino acids. Trimming took 1 base from V and 6 from J; bases not matched to a gene: 4. Per the germline V gene, CDR1 is MNHNS and CDR2 is SASEGT. The CDR3 DNA sequence: TGTGCCAGCAGTGAAGGGACAGGGTTTCATGGCTACACCTTC. It codes for CASSEGTGFHGYTF.

The V gene is TRBV10-3, the J gene TRBJ1-4; 9 positions match TRBD1. The CDR3 has 14 residues. Trimming at V came to 6 bases and at J to 5 bases, leaving 4 bases not matched to a gene. Germline CDR1 ENHRY, CDR2 SYGVKD. The CDR3 reads CAISGGQGNEKLFF. In DNA, the CDR3 is TGTGCCATCAGCGGGGGACAGGGAAATGAAAAACTGTTTTTT.